The table lists the clone carrying this TCR beta chain with a count of one. Its target is not known. This table comes from immunoSEQ multiplex PCR, and its TCRdb copy is limited to in-frame clones, with some not included. The sample contains 15,000 to 20,000 clones, around 82% of which appear only once. This sample was included in a study of PD-1 blockade in mismatch repair-deficient tumors. General study results and limits: Tumor-resident clones, often undetectable pretreatment in blood, expanded then contracted after pembrolizumab.

Germline V gene data show CDR1 as SGHRS and CDR2 as YFSETQ. The CDR3 is made up of 16 amino acids. J lost 7 bases, V lost 0 bases, and 6 bases had no gene match. The source material was PBMCs, sampled approximately 22 weeks after starting pembrolizumab. This TCR was sampled from an adult with mismatch repair-deficient cancer. The chain is built from TRBV5-1 and TRBJ2-2; 10 bases are shared with TRBD2. DNA of the CDR3: TGCGCCAGCAGCTTGGGGCTAGCGGGAGAGGTCGGGGAGCTGTTTTTT. Its protein is CASSLGLAGEVGELFF.